This note documents a single TCR beta chain sequence. Method: immunoSEQ multiplex PCR; TCRdb's copy keeps in-frame clones and lacks some. The top ten hold 1.2% of the sample, which has under 70,000 clones, 86% seen once. These data belong to a study of OX40 agonist ivuxolimab in advanced cancers. Study summary: As their treatment, patients were administered ivuxolimab, an agonistic anti-OX40 (CD134) antibody.

V lost 6 bases, J lost 3 bases, and 5 bases stayed unmatched. The CDR3 runs 14 residues. Germline values: CDR1 MNHNS, CDR2 SASEGT. The sequencing here drew on CD4+ or CD8+ T cells sorted from blood, taken in a trial of the OX40 agonist ivuxolimab. V is TRBV6-1 and J is TRBJ2-7, with TRBD1 matching over 10 bases. The clonotype was recovered from an adult with an advanced solid tumor such as melanoma, head and neck, liver or kidney cancer. The CDR3 loop reads CASSYRDRGYEQYF. The CDR3 DNA reads as TGTGCCAGCAGCTACCGGGACAGGGGCTACGAGCAGTACTTC.